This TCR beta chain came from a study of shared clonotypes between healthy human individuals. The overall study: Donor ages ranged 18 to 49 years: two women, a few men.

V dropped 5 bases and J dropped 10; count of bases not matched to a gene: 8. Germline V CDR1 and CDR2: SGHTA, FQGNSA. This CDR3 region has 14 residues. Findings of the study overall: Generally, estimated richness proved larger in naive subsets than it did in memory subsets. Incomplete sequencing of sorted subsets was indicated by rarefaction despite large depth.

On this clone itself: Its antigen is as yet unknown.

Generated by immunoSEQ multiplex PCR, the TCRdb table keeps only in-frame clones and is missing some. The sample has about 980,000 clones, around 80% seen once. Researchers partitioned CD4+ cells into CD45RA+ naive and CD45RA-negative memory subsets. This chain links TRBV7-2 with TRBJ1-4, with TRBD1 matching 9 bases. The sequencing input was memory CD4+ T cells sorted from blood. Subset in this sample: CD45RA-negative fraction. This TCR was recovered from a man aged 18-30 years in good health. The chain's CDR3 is CASSPGQGAGKLFF. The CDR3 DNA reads TGTGCCAGCAGCCCGGGACAGGGCGCGGGAAAACTGTTTTTT.